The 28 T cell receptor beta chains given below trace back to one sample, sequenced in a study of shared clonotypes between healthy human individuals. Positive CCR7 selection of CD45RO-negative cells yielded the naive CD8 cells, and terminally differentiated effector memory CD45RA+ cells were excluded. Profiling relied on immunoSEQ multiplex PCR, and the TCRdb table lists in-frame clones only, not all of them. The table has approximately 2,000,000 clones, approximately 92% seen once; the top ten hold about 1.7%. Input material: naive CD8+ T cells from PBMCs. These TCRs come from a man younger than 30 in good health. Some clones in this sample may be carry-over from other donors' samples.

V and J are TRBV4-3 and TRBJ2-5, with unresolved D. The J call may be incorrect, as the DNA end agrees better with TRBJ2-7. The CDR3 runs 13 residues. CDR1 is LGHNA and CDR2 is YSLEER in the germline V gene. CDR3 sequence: CASSPFGRYEQYF. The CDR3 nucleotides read TGCGCCAGCAGCCCCTTTGGTCGATACGAGCAGTACTTC.

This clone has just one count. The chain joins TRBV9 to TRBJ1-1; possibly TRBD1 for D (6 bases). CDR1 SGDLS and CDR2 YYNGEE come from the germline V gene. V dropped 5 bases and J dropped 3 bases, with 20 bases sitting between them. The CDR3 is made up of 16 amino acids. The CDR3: CASRPLGGNRDTEAFF. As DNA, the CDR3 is TGTGCCAGCAGGCCCCTGGGAGGGAACAGGGACACTGAAGCTTTCTTT. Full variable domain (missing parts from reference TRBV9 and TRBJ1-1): DSGVTQTPKHLITATGQRVTLRCSPRSGDLSVYWYQQSLDQGLQFLIQYYNGEERAKGNILERFSAQQFPDLHSELNLSSLELGDSALYFCASRPLGGNRDTEAFFGQGTRLTVV.

The CDR3 region is CASSSTNPNRGFEQFF. In DNA, the CDR3 is TGTGCCAGCAGCTCAACAAACCCGAACCGGGGGTTTGAGCAGTTCTTC. The genes are TRBV11-2 and TRBJ2-1; D is perhaps TRBD2 (6 bases). This CDR3 has 16 amino acids. The germline V and J ends were trimmed by 4 bases and 9 bases, with 22 bases remaining between them. Germline-derived CDR1 and CDR2 are SGHAT and FQNNGV.

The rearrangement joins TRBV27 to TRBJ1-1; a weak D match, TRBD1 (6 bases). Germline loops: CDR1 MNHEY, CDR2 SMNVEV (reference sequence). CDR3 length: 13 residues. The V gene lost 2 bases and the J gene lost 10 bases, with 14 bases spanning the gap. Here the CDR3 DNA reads TGTGCCAGCAGTTTAGGGGACAACAGTTTAGCTTTCTTT. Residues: CASSLGDNSLAFF.

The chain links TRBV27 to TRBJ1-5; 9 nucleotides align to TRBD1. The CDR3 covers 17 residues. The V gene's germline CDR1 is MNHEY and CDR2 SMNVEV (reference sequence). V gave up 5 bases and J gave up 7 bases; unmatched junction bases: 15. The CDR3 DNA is TGTGCCAGCAGTCCAGGACAGGGGTCTTATTATGGGCAGCCCCAGCATTTT. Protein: CASSPGQGSYYGQPQHF.

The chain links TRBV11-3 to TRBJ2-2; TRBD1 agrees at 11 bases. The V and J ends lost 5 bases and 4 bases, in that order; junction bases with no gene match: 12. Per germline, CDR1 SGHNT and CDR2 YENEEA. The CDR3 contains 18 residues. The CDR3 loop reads CASSPGQGAFSSTGELFF. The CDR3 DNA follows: TGTGCCAGCAGCCCTGGACAGGGGGCCTTTTCGTCCACCGGGGAGCTGTTTTTT. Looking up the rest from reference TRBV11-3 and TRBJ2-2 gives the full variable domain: EAGVVQSPRYKIIEKKQPVAFWCNPISGHNTLYWYLQNLGQGPELLIRYENEEAVDDSQLPKDRFSAERLKGVDSTLKIQPAELGDSAVYLCASSPGQGAFSSTGELFFGEGSRLTVL.

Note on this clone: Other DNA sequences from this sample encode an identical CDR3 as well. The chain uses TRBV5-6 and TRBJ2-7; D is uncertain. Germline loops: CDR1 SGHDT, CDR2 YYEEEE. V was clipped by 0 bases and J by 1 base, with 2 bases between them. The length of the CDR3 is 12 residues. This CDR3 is CASSLASYEQYF. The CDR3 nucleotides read TGTGCCAGCAGCTTGGCTTCCTACGAGCAGTACTTC.

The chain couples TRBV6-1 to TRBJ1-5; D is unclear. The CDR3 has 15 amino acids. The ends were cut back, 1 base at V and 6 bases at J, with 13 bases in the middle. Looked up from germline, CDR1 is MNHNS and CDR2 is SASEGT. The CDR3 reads CASSEDRVLAQPQHF. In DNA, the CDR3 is TGTGCCAGCAGTGAAGATAGGGTTTTGGCTCAGCCCCAGCATTTT.

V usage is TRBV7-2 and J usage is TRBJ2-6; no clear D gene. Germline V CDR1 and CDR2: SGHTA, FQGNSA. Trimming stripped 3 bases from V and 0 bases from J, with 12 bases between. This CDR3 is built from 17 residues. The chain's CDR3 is CASSFSRHRSGANVLTF. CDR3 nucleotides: TGTGCCAGCAGCTTCTCCCGACACCGCTCTGGGGCCAACGTCCTGACTTTC. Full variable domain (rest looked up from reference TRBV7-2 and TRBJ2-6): GAGVSQSPSNKVTEKGKDVELRCDPISGHTALYWYRQSLGQGLEFLIYFQGNSAPDKSGLPSDRFSAERTGGSVSTLTIQRTQQEDSAVYLCASSFSRHRSGANVLTFGAGSRLTVL.

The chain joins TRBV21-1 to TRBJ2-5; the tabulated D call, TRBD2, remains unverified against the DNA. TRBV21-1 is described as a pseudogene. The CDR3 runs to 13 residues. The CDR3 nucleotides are TGTGCCAGCAGCAAGGGAGGGATGAAGACCCAGTACTTC. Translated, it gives CASSKGGMKTQYF.

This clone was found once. CDR3 protein: CASSPGGGTRGYGYTF. In nucleotides, the CDR3 is TGCGCCAGCAGCCCCGGAGGAGGGACCCGAGGCTATGGCTACACCTTC. V gene TRBV5-1 combines with J gene TRBJ1-2; tentative D call: TRBD1 (5 bases). Germline values: CDR1 SGHRS, CDR2 YFSETQ. V lost 4 bases and J lost 4, with 20 bases in between. The CDR3 covers 16 residues.

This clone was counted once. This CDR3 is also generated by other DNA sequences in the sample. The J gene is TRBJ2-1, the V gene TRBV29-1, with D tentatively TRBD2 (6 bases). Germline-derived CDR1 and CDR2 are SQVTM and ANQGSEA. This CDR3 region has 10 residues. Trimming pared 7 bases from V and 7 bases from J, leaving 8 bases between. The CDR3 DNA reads TGCAGCGGAGGAGGGAATGAGCAGTTCTTC. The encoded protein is CSGGGNEQFF.

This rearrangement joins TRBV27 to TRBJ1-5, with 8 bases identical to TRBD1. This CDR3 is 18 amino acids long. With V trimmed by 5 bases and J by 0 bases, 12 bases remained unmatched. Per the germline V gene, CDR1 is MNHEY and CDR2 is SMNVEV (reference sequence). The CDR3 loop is CASSTAIDRGNSNQPQHF. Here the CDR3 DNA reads TGTGCCAGCAGTACCGCAATAGACAGGGGAAATAGCAATCAGCCCCAGCATTTT.

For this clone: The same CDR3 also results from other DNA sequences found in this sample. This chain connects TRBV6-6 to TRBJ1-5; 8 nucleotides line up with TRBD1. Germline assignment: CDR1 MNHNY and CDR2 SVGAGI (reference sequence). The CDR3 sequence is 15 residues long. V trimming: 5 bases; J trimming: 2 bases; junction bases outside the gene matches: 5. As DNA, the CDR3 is TGTGCCAGCAGTGCCGGACAGGGCGGCAATCAGCCCCAGCATTTT. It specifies CASSAGQGGNQPQHF.

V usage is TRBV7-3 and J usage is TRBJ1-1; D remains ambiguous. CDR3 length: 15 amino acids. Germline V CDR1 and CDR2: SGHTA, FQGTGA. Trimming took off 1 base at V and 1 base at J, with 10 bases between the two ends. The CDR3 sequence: CASSLRRYSNTEAFF. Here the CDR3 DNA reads TGTGCCAGCAGCTTAAGAAGGTACTCGAACACTGAAGCTTTCTTT.

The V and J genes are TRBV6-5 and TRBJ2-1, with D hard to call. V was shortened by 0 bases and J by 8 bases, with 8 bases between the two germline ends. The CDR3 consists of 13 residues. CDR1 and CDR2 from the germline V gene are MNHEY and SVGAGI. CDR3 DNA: TGTGCCAGCAGTTACTCGAATCGGGATGAGCAGTTCTTC. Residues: CASSYSNRDEQFF.

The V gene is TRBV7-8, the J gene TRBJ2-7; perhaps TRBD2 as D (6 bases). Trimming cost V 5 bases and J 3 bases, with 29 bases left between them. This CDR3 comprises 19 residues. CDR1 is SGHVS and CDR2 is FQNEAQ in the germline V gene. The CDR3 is CASSGGPGRGSWPSYEQYF. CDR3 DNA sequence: TGTGCCAGCAGCGGAGGACCGGGACGGGGGTCTTGGCCGAGCTACGAGCAGTACTTC.

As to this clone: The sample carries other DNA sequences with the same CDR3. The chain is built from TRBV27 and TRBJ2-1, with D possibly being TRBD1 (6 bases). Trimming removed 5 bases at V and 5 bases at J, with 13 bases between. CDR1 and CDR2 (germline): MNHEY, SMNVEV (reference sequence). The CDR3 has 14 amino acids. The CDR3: CASSLRTAHNEQFF. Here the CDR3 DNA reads TGTGCCAGCAGTCTACGGACAGCACACAATGAGCAGTTCTTC.

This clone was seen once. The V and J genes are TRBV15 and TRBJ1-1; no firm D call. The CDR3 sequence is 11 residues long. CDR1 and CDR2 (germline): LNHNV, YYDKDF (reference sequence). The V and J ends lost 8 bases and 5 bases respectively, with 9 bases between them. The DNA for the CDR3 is TGTGCCACCGAAGGGAGAACTGAAGCTTTCTTT. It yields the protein CATEGRTEAFF.

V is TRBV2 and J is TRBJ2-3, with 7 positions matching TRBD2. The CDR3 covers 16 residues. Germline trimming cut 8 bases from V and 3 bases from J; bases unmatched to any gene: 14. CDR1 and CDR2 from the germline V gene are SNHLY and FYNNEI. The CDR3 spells CASLPLAVLRTDTQYF. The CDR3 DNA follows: TGTGCCAGCTTACCCCTAGCGGTACTGAGGACAGATACGCAGTATTTT. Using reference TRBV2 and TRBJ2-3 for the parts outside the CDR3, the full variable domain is EPEVTQTPSHQVTQMGQEVILRCVPISNHLYFYWYRQILGQKVEFLVSFYNNEISEKSEIFDDQFSVERPDGSNFTLKIRSTKLEDSAMYFCASLPLAVLRTDTQYFGPGTRLTVL.

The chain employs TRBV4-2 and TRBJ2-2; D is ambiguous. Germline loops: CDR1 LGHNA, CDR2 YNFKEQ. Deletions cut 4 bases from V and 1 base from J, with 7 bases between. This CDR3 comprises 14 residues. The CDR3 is CASSPVLNTGELFF. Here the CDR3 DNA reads TGTGCCAGCAGCCCCGTCTTGAACACCGGGGAGCTGTTTTTT.

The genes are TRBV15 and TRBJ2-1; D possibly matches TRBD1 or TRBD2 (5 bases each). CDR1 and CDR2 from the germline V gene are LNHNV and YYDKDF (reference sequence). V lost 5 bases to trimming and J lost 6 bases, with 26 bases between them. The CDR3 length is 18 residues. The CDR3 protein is CATSENLLQGDKPNEQFF. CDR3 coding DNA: TGTGCCACCAGCGAAAACCTTCTCCAGGGAGACAAACCCAATGAGCAGTTCTTC.

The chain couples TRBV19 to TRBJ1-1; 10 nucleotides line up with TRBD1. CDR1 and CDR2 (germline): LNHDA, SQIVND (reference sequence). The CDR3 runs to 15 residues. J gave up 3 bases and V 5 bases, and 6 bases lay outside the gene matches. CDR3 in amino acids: CASSLRDRGDTEAFF. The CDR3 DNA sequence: TGTGCCAGTAGTCTCCGGGACAGGGGAGACACTGAAGCTTTCTTT.

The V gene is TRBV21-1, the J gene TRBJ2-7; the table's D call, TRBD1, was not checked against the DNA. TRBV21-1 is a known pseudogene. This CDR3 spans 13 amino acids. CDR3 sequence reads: CASSKVKQYEQYF. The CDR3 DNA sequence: TGTGCCAGCAGCAAAGTTAAACAGTACGAGCAGTACTTC.

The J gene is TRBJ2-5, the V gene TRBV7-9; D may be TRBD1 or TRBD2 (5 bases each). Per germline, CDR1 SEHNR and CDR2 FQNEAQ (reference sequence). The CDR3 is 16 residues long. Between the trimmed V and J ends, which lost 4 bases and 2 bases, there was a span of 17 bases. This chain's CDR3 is CASSSRDARDQETQYF. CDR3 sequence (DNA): TGTGCCAGCAGCTCCCGGGACGCCCGGGATCAAGAGACCCAGTACTTC.

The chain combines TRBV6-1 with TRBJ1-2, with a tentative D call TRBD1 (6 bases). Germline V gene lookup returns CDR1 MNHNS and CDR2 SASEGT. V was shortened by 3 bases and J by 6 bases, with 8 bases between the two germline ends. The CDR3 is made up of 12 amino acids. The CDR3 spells CASSDRGNGYTF. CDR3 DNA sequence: TGTGCCAGCAGTGACAGGGGTAATGGCTACACCTTC.

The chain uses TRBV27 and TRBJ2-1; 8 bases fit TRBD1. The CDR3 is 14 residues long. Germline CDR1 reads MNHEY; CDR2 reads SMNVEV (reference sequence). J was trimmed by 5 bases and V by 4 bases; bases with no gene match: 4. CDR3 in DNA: TGTGCCAGCAGTTCCTGGGACAGGAACAATGAGCAGTTCTTC. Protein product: CASSSWDRNNEQFF.

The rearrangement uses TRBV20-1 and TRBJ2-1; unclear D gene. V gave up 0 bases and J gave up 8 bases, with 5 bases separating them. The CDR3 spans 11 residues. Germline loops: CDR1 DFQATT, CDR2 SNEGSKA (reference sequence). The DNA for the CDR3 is TGCAGTGCTAGAGAAGATTATGAGCAGTTCTTC. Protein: CSAREDYEQFF.